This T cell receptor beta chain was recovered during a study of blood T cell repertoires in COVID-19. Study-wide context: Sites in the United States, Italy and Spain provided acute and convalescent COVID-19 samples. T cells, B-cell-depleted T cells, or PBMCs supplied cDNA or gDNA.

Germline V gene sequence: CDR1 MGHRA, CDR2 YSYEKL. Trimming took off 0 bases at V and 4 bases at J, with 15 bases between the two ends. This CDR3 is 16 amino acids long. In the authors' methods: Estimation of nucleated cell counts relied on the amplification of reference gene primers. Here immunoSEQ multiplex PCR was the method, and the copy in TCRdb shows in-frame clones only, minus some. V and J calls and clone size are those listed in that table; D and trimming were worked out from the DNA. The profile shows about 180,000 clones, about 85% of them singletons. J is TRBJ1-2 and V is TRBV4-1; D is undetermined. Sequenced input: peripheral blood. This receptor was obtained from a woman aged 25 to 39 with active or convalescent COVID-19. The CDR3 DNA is TGCGCCAGCAGCCAAGAGGTATGGGGAGCCGGCTATGGCTACACCTTC. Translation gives CASSQEVWGAGYGYTF.